The next 30 T cell receptor beta chains were all read from a single sample in a study of T cell changes during pregnancy in multiple sclerosis. The protocol was immunoSEQ multiplex PCR, while the TCRdb copy is restricted to in-frame clones and leaves out a portion. The sample includes about 110,000 clones, roughly nine tenths of them seen just once. Sequenced material: peripheral blood, taken before pregnancy. These receptors all stem from a female donor with multiple sclerosis, enrolled in a pregnancy study.

This chain uses TRBV28 with TRBJ1-4; TRBD1 matches 9 bases. Per germline, CDR1 MDHEN and CDR2 SYDVKM. CDR3 size: 14 residues. The junction had 4 bases not matched to a gene; V was cut back by 4 bases and J by 7 bases. CDR3 in DNA: TGTGCCAGCAGTTCTCCGGGACAGGGTGAAAAACTGTTTTTT. It codes for CASSSPGQGEKLFF.

The V and J genes are TRBV27 and TRBJ2-5; 8 nucleotides line up with TRBD1. Unmatched junction bases numbered 5, after V lost 0 bases and J lost 5 bases. The CDR3 length is 15 residues. CDR1 and CDR2 (germline): MNHEY, SMNVEV (reference sequence). CDR3 region: CASSLSGTGGETQYF. The DNA for the CDR3 is TGTGCCAGCAGTTTATCCGGGACAGGTGGGGAGACCCAGTACTTC.

V usage is TRBV10-3 and J usage is TRBJ2-7; tentative D call: TRBD2 (6 bases). Trimming pared 4 bases from V and 5 bases from J, leaving 24 bases between. Germline CDR1 ENHRY, CDR2 SYGVKD. The CDR3 length is 17 residues. CDR3 residues: CAISGRAGQGVHDEQYF. The CDR3 nucleotides read TGTGCCATCAGTGGGAGGGCGGGTCAGGGCGTCCACGACGAGCAGTACTTC.

The chain carries TRBV30 and TRBJ1-6; TRBD1 aligns across 10 bases. Germline V CDR1 and CDR2: GTSNPN, SVGIG (reference sequence). This CDR3 is built from 18 residues. V lost 7 bases to trimming and J lost 0 bases; unmatched junction nucleotides: 12. The CDR3 nucleotides read TGTGCCTCAACCGGGACAGGGGTGGGGAGCTCCTATAATTCACCCCTCCACTTT. Amino acids: CASTGTGVGSSYNSPLHF.

This chain links TRBV6-5 with TRBJ2-5, with 13 bases matching TRBD2. Germline V lookup: CDR1 MNHEY, CDR2 SVGAGI. Trimming at V came to 8 bases and at J to 4 bases, leaving 7 bases not matched to a gene. The length of the CDR3 is 15 residues. The DNA for the CDR3 is TGTGCCAGCGGACTAGCGGGAGCTATTGGAGAGACCCAGTACTTC. Translation gives CASGLAGAIGETQYF.

This clone was seen only a few times. The J gene is TRBJ1-6, the V gene TRBV19; TRBD1 might be the D (6 bases). CDR1 is LNHDA and CDR2 is SQIVND in the germline V gene (reference sequence). This CDR3 region has 16 residues. V dropped 3 bases and J dropped 2 bases, with 11 bases sitting between them. The CDR3 coding sequence is TGTGCCAGTAGTATGACAGGTCTCACCTATAATTCACCCCTCCACTTT. Protein: CASSMTGLTYNSPLHF. The full variable domain, in which reference TRBV19 and TRBJ1-6 provide the parts outside the CDR3, is DGGITQSPKYLFRKEGQNVTLSCEQNLNHDAMYWYRQDPGQGLRLIYYSQIVNDFQKGDIAEGYSVSREKKESFPLTVTSAQKNPTAFYLCASSMTGLTYNSPLHFGNGTRLTVT.

This chain joins TRBV29-1 and TRBJ2-1; 9 bases are shared with TRBD2. The CDR3 contains 15 residues. Germline CDR1 is SQVTM and CDR2 is ANQGSEA. The junction had 6 bases not matched to a gene; V was cut back by 4 bases and J by 2 bases. The CDR3 DNA sequence: TGCAGCGTTGGGAGACTAGCGGTGACCTACAATGAGCAGTTCTTC. This translates into CSVGRLAVTYNEQFF.

The chain recombines TRBV4-1 with TRBJ2-5; tentative D call: TRBD1 (6 bases). This CDR3 is built from 16 residues. Trimming stripped 1 base from V and 5 bases from J, with 17 bases between. Germline V lookup: CDR1 MGHRA, CDR2 YSYEKL. CDR3 residues: CASSQAWVGALETQYF. The DNA for the CDR3 is TGCGCCAGCAGCCAAGCTTGGGTGGGGGCACTGGAGACCCAGTACTTC.

CDR3 DNA: TGCGCCAGCAGCCAAGTTGGAGGTGCAACTAATGAAAAACTGTTTTTT. It specifies CASSQVGGATNEKLFF. The rearrangement uses TRBV4-1 and TRBJ1-4; D gene uncertain. The ends were cut back, 1 base at V and 0 bases at J, with 9 bases in the middle. There are 16 residues in the CDR3. Germline values: CDR1 MGHRA, CDR2 YSYEKL.

The chain links TRBV5-1 to TRBJ1-2, with D possibly TRBD1 on 5 matching bases. The length of the CDR3 is 13 residues. The germline CDR1 and CDR2 sequences are SGHRS and YFSETQ. Trimming pared 1 base from V and 7 bases from J, leaving 11 bases between. The CDR3: CASSLRAQGGYTF. CDR3 bases: TGCGCCAGCAGCTTGAGGGCTCAGGGTGGCTACACCTTC.

This clone was recorded only once. The chain joins TRBV5-1 to TRBJ1-2; D uncertain. The V and J ends lost 0 bases and 4 bases respectively, with 10 bases between them. Germline lookup yields CDR1 SGHRS and CDR2 YFSETQ. The CDR3 covers 14 residues. Here the CDR3 DNA reads TGCGCCAGCAGCTTGGATAAGGGAGGCTATGGCTACACCTTC. Translating it yields CASSLDKGGYGYTF.

This sequence joins TRBV7-6 and TRBJ2-7, with D possibly matching TRBD2 (6 bases). This CDR3 is 15 amino acids long. The germline CDR1 and CDR2 sequences are SGHVS and FNYEAQ. V was cut by 5 bases and J by 5 bases, with 19 bases left in between. CDR3 region: CASSAIGAGQDEQYF. CDR3 bases: TGTGCCAGCAGCGCGATCGGAGCGGGCCAGGACGAGCAGTACTTC.

The chain carries TRBV15 and TRBJ2-1; 13 bases match TRBD2. V dropped 1 base and J dropped 7; count of bases not matched to a gene: 4. CDR3 length: 16 residues. Looked up from germline, CDR1 is LNHNV and CDR2 is YYDKDF (reference sequence). The CDR3 DNA is TGTGCCACCAGCAGAGCTGGGACTAGCGGGATGAATGAGCAGTTCTTC. Translation gives CATSRAGTSGMNEQFF.

The V call is TRBV19, the J call TRBJ2-2; weak D call: TRBD2 (7 bases). The CDR3 length is 16 residues. Trimming pared 5 bases from V and 4 bases from J, leaving 17 bases between. CDR1 and CDR2 from the germline V gene are LNHDA and SQIVND (reference sequence). The CDR3 loop is CASSSPGVAGTGELFF. CDR3 DNA: TGTGCCAGTAGTTCCCCAGGGGTAGCGGGCACCGGGGAGCTGTTTTTT.

The rearrangement joins TRBV19 to TRBJ2-2; possible D gene TRBD1, 5 bases. In germline, CDR1 is LNHDA, CDR2 SQIVND (reference sequence). The CDR3 runs to 13 residues. Deletions cut 7 bases from V and 6 bases from J, with 12 bases between. The DNA of the CDR3 is TGTGCCAGTAATAACTGGGGCGCCGGGGAGCTGTTTTTT. This codes for CASNNWGAGELFF.

This clone was seen a handful of times. The CDR3 DNA sequence: TGTGCCAGCAGCGCTAGGTTGAACTATGGCTACACCTTC. Its protein is CASSARLNYGYTF. J is TRBJ1-2 and V is TRBV9; D unresolved. V lost 3 bases, J lost 2 bases, and 8 bases lay in between. The CDR3 runs to 13 residues. Germline V gene data show CDR1 as SGDLS and CDR2 as YYNGEE. The full variable domain, completed using reference TRBV9 and TRBJ1-2, is DSGVTQTPKHLITATGQRVTLRCSPRSGDLSVYWYQQSLDQGLQFLIQYYNGEERAKGNILERFSAQQFPDLHSELNLSSLELGDSALYFCASSARLNYGYTFGSGTRLTVV.

V is TRBV7-3 and J is TRBJ2-3; 8 nucleotides agree with TRBD2. Trimming took 3 bases from V and 3 from J; bases not matched to a gene: 5. This CDR3 is built from 15 residues. CDR1 is SGHTA, CDR2 FQGTGA, per germline. This CDR3 is CASSFGSGRTDTQYF. The CDR3 nucleotides read TGTGCCAGCAGCTTTGGCAGCGGGAGAACAGATACGCAGTATTTT.

As concerns this clone: At one end, the junction sequence differs from germline, possibly due to a read error. The chain recombines TRBV27 with TRBJ1-1, with 8 nucleotides matching TRBD1. Per germline, CDR1 MNHEY and CDR2 SMNVEV (reference sequence). The length of the CDR3 is 15 residues. CDR3 protein: CVSSFTRGPNTEAFF. The CDR3 DNA reads as TGTGTCAGCAGTTTTACCAGGGGGCCGAACACTGAAGCTTTCTTT.

The chain has TRBV11-3 and TRBJ1-5; the D is unclear. The V gene's germline CDR1 is SGHNT and CDR2 YENEEA. This CDR3 spans 13 amino acids. Trimming removed 2 bases at V and 5 bases at J, with 7 bases between. The CDR3 DNA is TGTGCCAGCAGCTTAACATTCGATCAGCCCCAGCATTTT. Translating gives CASSLTFDQPQHF.

The chain is built from TRBV15 and TRBJ2-5; unclear D gene. This CDR3 has 14 residues. Trimming cost V 4 bases and J 5 bases, with 14 bases left between them. From germline, CDR1 is LNHNV and CDR2 YYDKDF (reference sequence). Here the CDR3 DNA reads TGTGCCACCAGCATGGTAGAACTCGAGGAGACCCAGTACTTC. Translated, it gives CATSMVELEETQYF.

The chain combines TRBV18 with TRBJ1-1; D gene ambiguous. Germline V gene lookup returns CDR1 KGHSH and CDR2 LQKENI. The CDR3 has 14 amino acids. Trimming left V 8 bases short and J 1 base short, with 14 bases between. The CDR3: CASATSAGNTEAFF. Here the CDR3 DNA reads TGTGCCAGCGCTACCTCGGCGGGGAACACTGAAGCTTTCTTT.

The rearrangement uses TRBV7-9 and TRBJ2-1; 16 bases are shared with TRBD2. V was pared by 5 bases and J by 6 bases, with 7 bases of the junction left unmatched. This CDR3 is built from 17 residues. Germline CDR1 is SEHNR and CDR2 is FQNEAQ (reference sequence). DNA of the CDR3: TGTGCCAGCAGCCCGGGACTAGCGGGGGGGCCCGTCAATGAGCAGTTCTTC. The encoded protein is CASSPGLAGGPVNEQFF.

This chain links TRBV14 with TRBJ2-7; tentative D call: TRBD2 (6 bases). Germline V gene data show CDR1 as SGHDN and CDR2 as FVKESK. The ends were cut back, 2 bases at V and 2 bases at J, with 7 bases in the middle. The CDR3 extends over 13 amino acids. The CDR3, as DNA: TGTGCCAGCAGCCAAAGGAGGGCCTACGAGCAGTACTTC. Translated, it gives CASSQRRAYEQYF.

This CDR3 reads CASSGRTSRGDEQFF. The CDR3 DNA sequence: TGTGCCAGCAGTGGAAGGACTAGCAGGGGCGATGAGCAGTTCTTC. The genes are TRBV6-1 and TRBJ2-1; 8 bases line up with TRBD2. CDR1 is MNHNS, CDR2 SASEGT, per germline. The CDR3 contains 15 residues. Losses at the gene ends were 4 bases for V and 8 bases for J; bases not matched to a gene: 10.

The chain recombines TRBV11-2 with TRBJ2-5; the D is unclear. Looked up from germline, CDR1 is SGHAT and CDR2 is FQNNGV. V lost 5 bases, J lost 5 bases, and 6 bases lay in between. The CDR3 runs 11 residues. The CDR3 here is CASSLLETQYF. In DNA form, the CDR3 reads TGTGCCAGCAGCCTCCTGGAGACCCAGTACTTC.

CDR3 sequence: CASSLGGQPYGYTF. CDR3 coding DNA: TGTGCCAGCAGTTTAGGGGGACAGCCCTATGGCTACACCTTC. The chain recombines TRBV27 with TRBJ1-2; the match to TRBD1 covers 7 bases. V was pared by 2 bases and J by 4 bases, with 4 bases of the junction left unmatched. Germline lookup yields CDR1 MNHEY and CDR2 SMNVEV (reference sequence). The CDR3 is made up of 14 amino acids.

This clone has more than one count but fewer than ten. This chain connects TRBV2 to TRBJ1-5, with a tentative D call TRBD1 (6 bases). The V gene lost 6 bases and the J gene lost 3 bases, with 12 bases spanning the gap. This CDR3 contains 14 residues. The germline V gene encodes CDR1 SNHLY and CDR2 FYNNEI. The CDR3 DNA follows: TGTGCCAGCAGGGCCGACAGGAACAATCAGCCCCAGCATTTT. Translating it yields CASRADRNNQPQHF. Drawing the rest from reference TRBV2 and TRBJ1-5, the complete variable domain is EPEVTQTPSHQVTQMGQEVILRCVPISNHLYFYWYRQILGQKVEFLVSFYNNEISEKSEIFDDQFSVERPDGSNFTLKIRSTKLEDSAMYFCASRADRNNQPQHFGDGTRLSIL.

J is TRBJ2-4 and V is TRBV28; TRBD1 aligns across 8 bases. Germline CDR1 MDHEN, CDR2 SYDVKM. V lost 4 bases, J lost 0 bases, and 11 bases stayed unmatched. The CDR3 extends over 18 amino acids. The CDR3 spells CASSSRGRVVLAKNIQYF. The CDR3 coding sequence is TGTGCCAGCAGTTCCAGGGGGCGAGTAGTCCTAGCCAAAAACATTCAGTACTTC.

This sequence joins TRBV30 and TRBJ2-1, with D maybe TRBD1 (5 bases). V was clipped by 3 bases and J by 7 bases, with 7 bases between them. The CDR3 length is 11 residues. Germline CDR1 is GTSNPN and CDR2 is SVGIG (reference sequence). The CDR3, as DNA: TGTGCCTGGAGGCAGGGTAATGAGCAGTTCTTC. It is translated as CAWRQGNEQFF. The full variable domain, rest sourced from reference TRBV30 and TRBJ2-1, is SQTIHQWPATLVQPVGSPLSLECTVEGTSNPNLYWYRQAAGRGLQLLFYSVGIGQISSEVPQNLSASRPQDRQFILSSKKLLLSDSGFYLCAWRQGNEQFFGPGTRLTVL.

This clone was detected once. This sequence joins TRBV5-4 and TRBJ2-2, with TRBD1 matching 7 bases. J lost 0 bases, V lost 4 bases, and 6 bases had no gene match. CDR1 is SGHNT, CDR2 YYREEE, per germline (reference sequence). The CDR3 contains 16 residues. For the CDR3, the DNA is TGTGCCAGCAGCCAACAGACAGGGACGAACACCGGGGAGCTGTTTTTT. Its translation: CASSQQTGTNTGELFF. Full variable domain (remainder filled in from reference TRBV5-4 and TRBJ2-2): ETGVTQSPTHLIKTRGQQVTLRCSSQSGHNTVSWYQQALGQGPQFIFQYYREEENGRGNFPPRFSGLQFPNYSSELNVNALELDDSALYLCASSQQTGTNTGELFFGEGSRLTVL.